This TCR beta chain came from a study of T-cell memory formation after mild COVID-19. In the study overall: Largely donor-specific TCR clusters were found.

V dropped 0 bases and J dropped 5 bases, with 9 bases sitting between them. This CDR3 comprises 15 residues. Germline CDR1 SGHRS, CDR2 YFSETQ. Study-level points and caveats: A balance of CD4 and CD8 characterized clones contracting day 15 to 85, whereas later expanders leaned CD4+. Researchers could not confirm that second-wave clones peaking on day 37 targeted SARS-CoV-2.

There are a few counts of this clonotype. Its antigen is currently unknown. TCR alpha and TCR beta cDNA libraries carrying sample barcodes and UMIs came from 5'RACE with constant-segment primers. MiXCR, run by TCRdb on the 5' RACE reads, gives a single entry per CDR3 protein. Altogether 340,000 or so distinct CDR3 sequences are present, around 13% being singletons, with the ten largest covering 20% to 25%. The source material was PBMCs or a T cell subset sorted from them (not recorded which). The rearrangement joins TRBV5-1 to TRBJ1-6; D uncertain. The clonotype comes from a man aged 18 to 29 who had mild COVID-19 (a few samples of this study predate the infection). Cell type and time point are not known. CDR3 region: CASSLEGSDNSPLHF. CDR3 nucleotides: TGCGCCAGCAGCTTGGAAGGCAGTGATAATTCACCCCTCCACTTT.